This paragraph covers one T cell receptor (beta chain) sequence. Its cognate antigen is unknown. The data originate from a study of Tregs in tolerant kidney transplant recipients. Whole-study context: Related graft donors supplied nonmyeloablative bone marrow transplants, and mixed chimerism was transient. General observations from the study: For some patients, primers changed over time, blocking nucleotide-level comparison. No direct test of biological reproducibility was done here. Few patients were studied, so findings need validation in larger groups.

V was clipped by 6 bases and J by 2 bases; unmatched bases: 3. The CDR3 length is 13 residues. Germline CDR1 reads MNHEY; CDR2 reads SVGAGI. Data came from immunoSEQ multiplex PCR; TCRdb stores just in-frame clones and leaves some out. The sample gives about 77,000 clones, roughly 98% of which show up once; roughly 0.6% is in the top ten. This chain connects TRBV6-5 to TRBJ1-2; TRBD1 matches 7 bases. This TCR derives from a human donor who received a combined kidney and bone marrow transplant. The sample in question was CD4+ T cells from blood, obtained before the transplant. For the CDR3, the DNA is TGTGCCAGCAGAACGACAGGGAACTATGGCTACACCTTC. Protein: CASRTTGNYGYTF.